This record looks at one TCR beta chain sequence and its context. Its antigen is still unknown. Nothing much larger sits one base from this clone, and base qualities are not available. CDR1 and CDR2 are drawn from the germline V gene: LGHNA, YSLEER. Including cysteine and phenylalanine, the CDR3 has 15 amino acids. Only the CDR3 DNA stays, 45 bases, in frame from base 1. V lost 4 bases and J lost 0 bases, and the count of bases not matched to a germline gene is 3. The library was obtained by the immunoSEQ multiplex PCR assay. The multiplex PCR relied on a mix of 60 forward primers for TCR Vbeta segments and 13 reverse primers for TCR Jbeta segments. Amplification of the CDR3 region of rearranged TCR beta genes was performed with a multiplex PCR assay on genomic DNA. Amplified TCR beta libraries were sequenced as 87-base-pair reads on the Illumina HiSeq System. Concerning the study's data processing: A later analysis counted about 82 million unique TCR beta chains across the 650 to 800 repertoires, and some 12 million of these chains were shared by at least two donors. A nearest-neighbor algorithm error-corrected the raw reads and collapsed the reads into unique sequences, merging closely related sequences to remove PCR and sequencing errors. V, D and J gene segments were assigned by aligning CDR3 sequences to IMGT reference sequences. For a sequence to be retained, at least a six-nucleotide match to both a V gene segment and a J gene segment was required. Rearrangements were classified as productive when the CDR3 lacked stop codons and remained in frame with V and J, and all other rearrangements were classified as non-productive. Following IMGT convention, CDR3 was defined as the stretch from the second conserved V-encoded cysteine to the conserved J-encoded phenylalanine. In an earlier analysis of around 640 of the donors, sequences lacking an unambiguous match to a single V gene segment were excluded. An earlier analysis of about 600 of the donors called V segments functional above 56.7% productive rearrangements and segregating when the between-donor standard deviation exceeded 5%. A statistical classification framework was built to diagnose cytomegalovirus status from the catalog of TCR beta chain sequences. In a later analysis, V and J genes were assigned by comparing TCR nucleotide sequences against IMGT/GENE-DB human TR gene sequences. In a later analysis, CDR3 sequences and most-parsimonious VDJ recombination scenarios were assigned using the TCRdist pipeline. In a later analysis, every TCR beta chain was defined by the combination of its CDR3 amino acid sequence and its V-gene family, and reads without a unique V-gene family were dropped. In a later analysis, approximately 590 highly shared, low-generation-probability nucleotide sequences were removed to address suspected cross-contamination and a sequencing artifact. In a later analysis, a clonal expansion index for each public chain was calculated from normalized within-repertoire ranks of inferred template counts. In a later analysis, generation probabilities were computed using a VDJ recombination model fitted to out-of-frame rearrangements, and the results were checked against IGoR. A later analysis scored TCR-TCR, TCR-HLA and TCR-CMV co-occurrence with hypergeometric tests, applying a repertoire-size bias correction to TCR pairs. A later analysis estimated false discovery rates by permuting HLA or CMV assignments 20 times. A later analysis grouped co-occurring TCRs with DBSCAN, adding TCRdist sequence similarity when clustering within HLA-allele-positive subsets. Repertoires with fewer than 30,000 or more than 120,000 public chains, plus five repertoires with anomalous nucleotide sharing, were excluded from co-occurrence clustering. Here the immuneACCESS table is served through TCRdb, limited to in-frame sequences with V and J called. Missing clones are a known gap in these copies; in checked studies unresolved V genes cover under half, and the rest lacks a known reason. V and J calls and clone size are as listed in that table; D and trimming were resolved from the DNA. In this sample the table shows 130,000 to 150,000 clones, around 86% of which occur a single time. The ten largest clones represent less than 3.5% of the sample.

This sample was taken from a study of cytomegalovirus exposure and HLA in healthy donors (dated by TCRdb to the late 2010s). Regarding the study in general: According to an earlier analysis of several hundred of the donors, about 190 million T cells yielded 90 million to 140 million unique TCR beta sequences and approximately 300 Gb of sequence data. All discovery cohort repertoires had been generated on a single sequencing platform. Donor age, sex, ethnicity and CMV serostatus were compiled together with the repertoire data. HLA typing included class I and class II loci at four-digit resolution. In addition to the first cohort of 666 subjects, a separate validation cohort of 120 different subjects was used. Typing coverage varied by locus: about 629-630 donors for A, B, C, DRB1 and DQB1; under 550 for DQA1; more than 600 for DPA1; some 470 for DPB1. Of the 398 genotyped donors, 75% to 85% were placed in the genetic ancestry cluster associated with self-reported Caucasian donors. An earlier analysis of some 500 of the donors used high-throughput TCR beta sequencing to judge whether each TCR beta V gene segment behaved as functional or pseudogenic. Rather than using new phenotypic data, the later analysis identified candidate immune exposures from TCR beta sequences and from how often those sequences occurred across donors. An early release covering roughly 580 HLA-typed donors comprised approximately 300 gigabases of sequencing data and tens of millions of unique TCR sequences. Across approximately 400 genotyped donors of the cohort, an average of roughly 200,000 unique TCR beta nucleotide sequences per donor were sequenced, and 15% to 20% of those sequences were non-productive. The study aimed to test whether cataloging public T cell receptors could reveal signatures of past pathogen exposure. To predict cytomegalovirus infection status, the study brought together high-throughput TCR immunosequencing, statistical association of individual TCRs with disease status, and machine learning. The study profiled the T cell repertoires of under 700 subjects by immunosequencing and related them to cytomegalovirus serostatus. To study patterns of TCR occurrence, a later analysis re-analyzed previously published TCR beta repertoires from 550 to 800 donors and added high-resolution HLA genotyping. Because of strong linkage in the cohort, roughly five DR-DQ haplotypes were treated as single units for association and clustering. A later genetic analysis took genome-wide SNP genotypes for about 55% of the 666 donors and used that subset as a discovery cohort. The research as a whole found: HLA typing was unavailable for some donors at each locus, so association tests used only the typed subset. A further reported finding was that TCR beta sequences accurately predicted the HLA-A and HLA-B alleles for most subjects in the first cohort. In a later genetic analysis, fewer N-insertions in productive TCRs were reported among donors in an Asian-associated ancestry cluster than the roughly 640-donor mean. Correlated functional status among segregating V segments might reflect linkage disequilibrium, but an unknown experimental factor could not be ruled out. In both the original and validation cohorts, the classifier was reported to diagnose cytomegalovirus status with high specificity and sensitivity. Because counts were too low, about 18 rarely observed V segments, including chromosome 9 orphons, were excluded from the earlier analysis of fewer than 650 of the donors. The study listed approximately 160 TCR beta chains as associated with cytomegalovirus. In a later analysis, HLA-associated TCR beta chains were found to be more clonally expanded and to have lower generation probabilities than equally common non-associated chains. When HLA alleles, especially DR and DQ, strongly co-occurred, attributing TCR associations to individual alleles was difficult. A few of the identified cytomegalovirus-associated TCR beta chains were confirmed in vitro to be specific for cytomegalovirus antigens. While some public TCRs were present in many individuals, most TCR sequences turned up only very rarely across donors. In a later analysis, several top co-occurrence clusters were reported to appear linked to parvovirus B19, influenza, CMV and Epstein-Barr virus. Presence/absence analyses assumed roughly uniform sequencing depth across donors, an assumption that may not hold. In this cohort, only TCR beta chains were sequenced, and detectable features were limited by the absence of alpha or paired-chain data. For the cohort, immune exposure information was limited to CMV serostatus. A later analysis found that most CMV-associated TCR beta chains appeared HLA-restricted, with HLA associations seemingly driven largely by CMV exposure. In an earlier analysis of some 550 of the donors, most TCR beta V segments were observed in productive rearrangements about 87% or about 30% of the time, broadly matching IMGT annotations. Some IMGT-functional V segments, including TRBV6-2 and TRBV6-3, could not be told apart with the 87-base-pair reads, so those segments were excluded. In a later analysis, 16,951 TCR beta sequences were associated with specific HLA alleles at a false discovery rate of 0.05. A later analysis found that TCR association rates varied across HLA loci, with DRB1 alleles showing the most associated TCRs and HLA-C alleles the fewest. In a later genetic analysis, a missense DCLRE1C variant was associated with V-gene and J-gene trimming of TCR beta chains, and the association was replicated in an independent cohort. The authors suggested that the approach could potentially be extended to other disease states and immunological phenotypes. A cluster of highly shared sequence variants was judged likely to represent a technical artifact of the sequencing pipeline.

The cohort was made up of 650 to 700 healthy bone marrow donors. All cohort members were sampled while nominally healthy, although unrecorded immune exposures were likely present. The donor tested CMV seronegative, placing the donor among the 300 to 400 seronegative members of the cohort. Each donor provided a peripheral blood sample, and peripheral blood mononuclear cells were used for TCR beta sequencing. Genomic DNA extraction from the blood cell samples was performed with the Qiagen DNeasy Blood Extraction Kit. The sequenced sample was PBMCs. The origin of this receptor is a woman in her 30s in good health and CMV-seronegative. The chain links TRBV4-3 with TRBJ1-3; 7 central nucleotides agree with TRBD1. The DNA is TGCGCCAGCAGCCCTCAGGGGGTCTCTGGAAACACCATATATTTT. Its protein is CASSPQGVSGNTIYF.